This TCR beta chain was recovered during a study of Ad26.COV2.S vaccination and SARS-CoV-2 variants. Findings and limits, study-wide: Spike-specific TCR breadth in vaccine recipients exceeded that seen in placebo recipients.

CDR1 is SGHRS and CDR2 is YFSETQ in the germline V gene. The CDR3 consists of 16 residues. V was clipped by 4 bases and J by 7 bases, with 23 bases between them. Some clones are missing from TCRdb's copy, which holds only in-frame ones; the method was immunoSEQ multiplex PCR. The sample records hundreds of thousands of clones, about 90% being singletons. This clone was recorded only once. What it binds is unknown. The sample in question was peripheral blood, obtained after recovery from COVID-19. The chain is built from TRBV5-1 and TRBJ1-2; D gene uncertain. The receptor was derived from a human donor who had recovered from COVID-19. The CDR3 loop is CASSPPKEGTDPGYTF. In DNA form, the CDR3 reads TGCGCCAGCAGCCCCCCTAAGGAGGGAACTGATCCTGGCTACACCTTC.